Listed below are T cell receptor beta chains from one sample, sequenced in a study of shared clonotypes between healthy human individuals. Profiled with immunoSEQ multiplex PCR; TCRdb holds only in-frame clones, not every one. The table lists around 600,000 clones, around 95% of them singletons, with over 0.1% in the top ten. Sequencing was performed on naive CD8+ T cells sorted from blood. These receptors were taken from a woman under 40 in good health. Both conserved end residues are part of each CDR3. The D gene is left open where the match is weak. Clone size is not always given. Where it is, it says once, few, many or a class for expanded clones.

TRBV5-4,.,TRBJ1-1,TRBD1,CASRSGTGSTEAFF,TGTGCCAGCAGGTCCGGGACAGGGTCTACTGAAGCTTTCTTT
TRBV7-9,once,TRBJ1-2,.,CASSPPLLTDGYTF,TGTGCCAGCAGTCCGCCTCTACTCACCGATGGCTACACCTTC
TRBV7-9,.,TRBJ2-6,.,CASSWVSGANVLTF,TGTGCCAGCAGTTGGGTGTCTGGGGCCAACGTCCTGACTTTC
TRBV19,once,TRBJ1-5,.,CASSLFRGVGNQPQHF,TGTGCCAGTAGTCTATTCAGGGGAGTGGGCAATCAGCCCCAGCATTTT
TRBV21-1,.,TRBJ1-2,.,CAIRVQDYGYTF,TGTGCTATCCGGGTACAGGACTATGGCTACACCTTC
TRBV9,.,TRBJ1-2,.,CASSGGYHGYTF,TGTGCCAGCAGCGGGGGATACCATGGCTACACCTTC
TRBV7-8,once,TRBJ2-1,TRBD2,CASSLKLAGGSYNEQFF,TGTGCCAGCAGCTTAAAACTAGCGGGAGGCTCCTACAATGAGCAGTTCTTC
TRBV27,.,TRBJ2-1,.,CASSFSRLGNEQFF,TGTGCCAGCAGTTTCTCCAGGCTAGGGAATGAGCAGTTCTTC
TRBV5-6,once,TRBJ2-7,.,CASSRQEEAYEQYF,TGTGCCAGCAGCCGCCAGGAGGAAGCCTACGAGCAGTACTTC
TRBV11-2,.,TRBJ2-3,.,CASSPGLADTQYF,TGTGCCAGCAGCCCGGGACTTGCAGATACGCAGTATTTT
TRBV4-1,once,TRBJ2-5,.,CASSQDGPDQETQYF,TGCGCCAGCAGCCAAGATGGTCCCGACCAAGAGACCCAGTACTTC
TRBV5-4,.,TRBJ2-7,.,CASSFSREQYF,TGTGCCAGCAGCTTTTCCAGGGAGCAGTACTTC
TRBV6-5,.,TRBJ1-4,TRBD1,CASSFWTGGNEKLFF,TGTGCCAGCAGTTTTTGGACAGGAGGAAATGAAAAACTGTTTTTT
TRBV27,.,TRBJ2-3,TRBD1,CASSDRAPSTDTQYF,TGTGCCAGCTCTGACAGGGCACCTAGCACAGATACGCAGTATTTT
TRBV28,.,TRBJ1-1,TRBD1,CASRSRGPNTEAFF,TGTGCCAGCAGGAGCAGGGGGCCGAACACTGAAGCTTTCTTT
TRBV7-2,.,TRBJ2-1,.,CASSLYFVGNEQFF,TGTGCCAGCAGCTTATACTTTGTGGGGAATGAGCAGTTCTTC
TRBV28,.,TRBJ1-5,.,CASSLTLGGWTQHF,TGTGCCAGCAGTCTCACCTTGGGGGGCTGGACCCAGCATTTT
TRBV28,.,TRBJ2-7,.,CASLPQDGAYEQYF,TGTGCCAGCTTACCTCAAGACGGAGCCTACGAGCAGTACTTC
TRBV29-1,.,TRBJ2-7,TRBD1,CSVETTGALTYEQYF,TGCAGCGTTGAAACGACAGGGGCCTTGACCTACGAGCAGTACTTC
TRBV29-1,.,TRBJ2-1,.,CSVVWGANNEQFF,TGCAGCGTTGTCTGGGGCGCAAACAATGAGCAGTTCTTC
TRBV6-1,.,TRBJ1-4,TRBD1,CASSEALWLEGAGNEKLFF,TGTGCCAGCAGTGAAGCGCTATGGCTCGAGGGGGCTGGGAATGAAAAACTGTTTTTT
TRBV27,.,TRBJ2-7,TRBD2,CASSPSSGSISYEQYF,TGTGCCAGCAGTCCATCTAGCGGGTCCATCTCCTACGAGCAGTACTTC
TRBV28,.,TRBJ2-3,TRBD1,CASSPRDSPWDTQYF,TGTGCCAGCAGTCCAAGGGACAGCCCATGGGATACGCAGTATTTT